Below, 30 T cell receptor beta chains from the same sample are listed, as sequenced in a study of blood T cells in healthy people across ages. The use of a sample-barcoded 5' primer and a J-beta primer mix characterized a second PCR of roughly 6 to 11 cycles. TCRdb reanalysed the 5' RACE reads using MiXCR and keeps one entry per CDR3 protein. The top ten hold 6.5% to 8.5% of the sample, which has 1.5 million to 2 million distinct CDR3 sequences, roughly 30% seen once. What was sequenced was blood. The source of these receptors is a woman aged 30 to 39 in good health.

This clonotype came up a few times. The rearrangement links TRBV6-1 to TRBJ1-6; no definite D call. Trimming left V 4 bases short and J 3 bases short, with 10 bases between. The CDR3 sequence is 15 residues long. CDR1 and CDR2 from the germline V gene are MNHNS and SASEGT. CDR3 region: CASSASGVYNSPLHF. CDR3 bases: TGTGCCAGCAGTGCGTCCGGGGTCTATAATTCACCCCTCCACTTT.

As to this clonotype: This could be a read error, since a much larger clone is one nucleotide away. This chain connects TRBV12-3 or TRBV12-4 to TRBJ2-5, with D perhaps TRBD2 (5 bases). The CDR3 sequence is 14 residues long. The CDR3 region is CVSSLVGDQETQYF. The CDR3 coding sequence is TGTGTCAGCAGTTTGGTCGGGGACCAAGAGACCCAGTACTTC.

As to this clonotype: The junction differs from germline at one of its ends, possibly a read error. The chain carries TRBV3-1 and TRBJ1-4; 8 bases agree with TRBD1. The germline V gene encodes CDR1 LGHDT and CDR2 YNNKEL (reference sequence). This CDR3 contains 21 residues. In nucleotides, the CDR3 is TGTGCCAGCAGTCAAGAGAATGCCTTGGGGCAGGGGGCAGCAACTAATGAAAAACTGTTTTTT. Encoded protein: CASSQENALGQGAATNEKLFF.

This clonotype showed up just a few times. V usage is TRBV14 and J usage is TRBJ2-5; TRBD1 aligns across 7 bases. V was pared by 0 bases and J by 2 bases, with 3 bases of the junction left unmatched. Per the germline V gene, CDR1 is SGHDN and CDR2 is FVKESK. The CDR3 has 15 residues. The CDR3 DNA sequence: TGTGCCAGCAGCCAAGAGCCGGGACAGCAAGAGACCCAGTACTTC. This codes for CASSQEPGQQETQYF.

V and J are TRBV6-5 and TRBJ2-1; D not resolved. Trimming took off 0 bases at V and 5 bases at J, with 11 bases between the two ends. There are 15 residues in the CDR3. Germline CDR1 and CDR2: MNHEY and SVGAGI. CDR3 sequence reads: CASSYSRLGNNEQFF. Written as DNA, the CDR3 is TGTGCCAGCAGTTACTCGAGATTAGGAAACAATGAGCAGTTCTTC.

This rearrangement joins TRBV21-1 to TRBJ1-3; TRBD1, as called in the table, went unchecked against the DNA. TRBV21-1 is flagged as a pseudogene. The CDR3 contains 19 residues. Written as DNA, the CDR3 is TGTGCCAGCAGCCCTACGGATCGGGACACCATGTTCTCTGGAAACACCATATATTTT. Residues: CASSPTDRDTMFSGNTIYF.

This clonotype was picked up a small number of times. V and J are TRBV5-1 and TRBJ2-2; 8 bases agree with TRBD1. V was pared by 4 bases and J by 3 bases, with 5 bases of the junction left unmatched. CDR1 SGHRS and CDR2 YFSETQ come from the germline V gene. CDR3 size: 15 residues. The chain's CDR3 is CASSPTGVDTGELFF. CDR3 bases: TGCGCCAGCAGCCCGACAGGGGTGGACACCGGGGAGCTGTTTTTT.

The rearrangement uses TRBV7-9 and TRBJ1-6, with D perhaps TRBD1 (6 bases). In germline, CDR1 is SEHNR, CDR2 FQNEAQ (reference sequence). This CDR3 has 15 amino acids. The V and J ends lost 2 bases and 9 bases respectively, with 14 bases between them. CDR3 coding DNA: TGTGCCAGCAGCTTAACCAGGGGCGCGGGTTCACCCCTCCACTTT. It codes for CASSLTRGAGSPLHF.

The chain recombines TRBV9 with TRBJ2-7; 9 bases line up with TRBD2. V was pared by 3 bases and J by 4 bases, with 11 bases of the junction left unmatched. The CDR3 contains 16 residues. Germline CDR1 reads SGDLS; CDR2 reads YYNGEE. The DNA of the CDR3 is TGTGCCAGCAGCGCCCATGAGGCGGGGGGGATTTACGAGCAGTACTTC. The encoded protein is CASSAHEAGGIYEQYF. Drawing the rest from reference TRBV9 and TRBJ2-7, the complete variable domain is DSGVTQTPKHLITATGQRVTLRCSPRSGDLSVYWYQQSLDQGLQFLIQYYNGEERAKGNILERFSAQQFPDLHSELNLSSLELGDSALYFCASSAHEAGGIYEQYFGPGTRLTVT.

Comments on this clonotype: A read error may be the cause here, since a much bigger clone is one base away. The V and J genes are TRBV20-1 and TRBJ2-5; D may be TRBD1 (5 bases). The length of the CDR3 is 14 residues. The germline CDR1 and CDR2 sequences are DFQATT and SNEGSKA (reference sequence). V gave up 6 bases and J gave up 1 base, with 15 bases separating them. CDR3 DNA sequence: TGCAGTGCAAACAGGCGGATGGGCCAAGAGACCCAGTACTTC. Amino acids: CSANRRMGQETQYF.

Details on this clonotype: An end of the junction differs from the germline gene, which may be a read error. The gene calls are TRBV13 and TRBJ2-1; possible D gene TRBD1, 6 bases. This CDR3 has 12 amino acids. CDR1 is PRHDT and CDR2 is FYEKMQ in the germline V gene (reference sequence). CDR3 in amino acids: CASNLRGQIQFF. The CDR3 DNA sequence: TGTGCCAGCAACTTAAGGGGACAAATACAGTTCTTC. Combining the CDR3 with reference TRBV13 and TRBJ2-1 gives the whole variable domain AAGVIQSPRHLIKEKRETATLKCYPIPRHDTVYWYQQGPGQDPQFLISFYEKMQSDKGSIPDRFSAQQFSDYHSELNMSSLELGDSALYFCASNLRGQIQFFGPGTRLTVL.

The chain combines TRBV12-3 or TRBV12-4 with TRBJ2-5; the D is unclear. CDR3 length: 14 residues. The ends were cut back, 5 bases at V and 5 bases at J, with 15 bases in the middle. The CDR3 bases are TGTGCCAGCAGTGACTTGGGAAGACGGGAGACCCAGTACTTC. Its protein product is CASSDLGRRETQYF.

This clonotype was detected ten times or more. This chain uses TRBV20-1 with TRBJ2-1; 11 bases are a match to TRBD2. Germline V CDR1 and CDR2: DFQATT, SNEGSKA (reference sequence). The junction had 6 bases not matched to a gene; V was cut back by 1 base and J by 7 bases. The CDR3 covers 15 residues. In nucleotides, the CDR3 is TGCAGTGCTAGAGGGGGGTTAGCGGGAGGGAATGAGCAGTTCTTC. Translated: CSARGGLAGGNEQFF.

V usage is TRBV7-2 and J usage is TRBJ1-1; TRBD1 is a possible D gene (5 bases). The CDR3 spans 15 residues. V was cut by 5 bases and J by 0 bases, with 13 bases left in between. Germline CDR1 and CDR2: SGHTA and FQGNSA. CDR3 amino acids: CASSLWDGMNTEAFF. The CDR3 DNA reads as TGTGCCAGCAGCCTTTGGGACGGGATGAACACTGAAGCTTTCTTT.

This clonotype was seen more than once but under ten times. CDR3 coding DNA: TGTGCTAGTGGTTTAGAGACAGGGATCGACACTGAAGCTTTCTTT. Translation: CASGLETGIDTEAFF. This rearrangement joins TRBV12-5 to TRBJ1-1, with 7 bases matching TRBD1. The length of the CDR3 is 15 residues. Losses at the gene ends were 3 bases for V and 3 bases for J; bases not matched to a gene: 7. The germline V gene has CDR1 LGHNT and CDR2 FRNRAP.

As for this clonotype: Its ends do not fully match the called genes, so a read error is possible. This chain joins TRBV12-5 and TRBJ2-7; 8 bases are a match to TRBD1. CDR3 length: 15 amino acids. Germline loops: CDR1 LGHNT, CDR2 FRNRAP. The chain's CDR3 is CASGLGQTGDDELYF. The CDR3 DNA reads as TGTGCTAGTGGTTTGGGTCAGACAGGGGACGACGAGCTGTACTTC.

V gene TRBV6-2 or TRBV6-3 combines with J gene TRBJ1-5, with unresolved D. Trimming stripped 2 bases from V and 5 bases from J, with 13 bases between. The germline gives CDR1 MNHEY, CDR2 SVGEGT. This CDR3 has 15 amino acids. Here the CDR3 reads CASSYGGVLYQPQHF. CDR3 DNA sequence: TGTGCCAGCAGTTACGGCGGAGTTTTATATCAGCCCCAGCATTTT.

This sequence joins TRBV10-3 and TRBJ1-1, with a weak D call TRBD1 (6 bases). In germline, CDR1 is ENHRY, CDR2 SYGVKD. CDR3 length: 14 residues. Trimming removed 6 bases from V and 4 bases from J, with 15 bases in between. The CDR3 here is CAISPSGHTTEAFF. The DNA of the CDR3 is TGTGCCATCAGCCCTTCGGGACACACCACTGAAGCTTTCTTT.

CDR3 amino acids: CASQNDDRTGPFF. As DNA, the CDR3 is TGCGCCAGCCAAAACGATGACCGGACAGGGCCATTCTTC. The genes are TRBV5-1 and TRBJ2-1; the match to TRBD1 covers 8 bases. Germline CDR1 SGHRS, CDR2 YFSETQ. This CDR3 has 13 residues. The trim removed 7 bases at V and 16 bases at J, leaving 16 bases unmatched.

This rearrangement joins TRBV2 to TRBJ2-1, with 9 nucleotides matching TRBD1. There are 14 residues in the CDR3. The junction had 3 bases not matched to a gene; V was cut back by 2 bases and J by 7 bases. Germline assignment: CDR1 SNHLY and CDR2 FYNNEI. The CDR3 reads CASSEPGQGNEQFF. DNA of the CDR3: TGTGCCAGCAGTGAACCGGGACAGGGAAATGAGCAGTTCTTC.

This clonotype turned up a few times. The J gene is TRBJ2-1, the V gene TRBV24-1, with D unclear. CDR1 is KGHDR and CDR2 is SFDVKD in the germline V gene. The CDR3 runs to 16 residues. The V gene lost 3 bases and the J gene lost 2 bases, with 13 bases spanning the gap. CDR3: CATSDPDGHAYNEQFF. Here the CDR3 DNA reads TGTGCCACCAGTGATCCTGACGGGCATGCCTACAATGAGCAGTTCTTC.

The rearrangement links TRBV7-2 to TRBJ1-5; the match to TRBD1 covers 12 bases. V dropped 4 bases and J dropped 11; count of bases not matched to a gene: 9. The CDR3 covers 15 residues. CDR1 SGHTA and CDR2 FQGNSA come from the germline V gene. CDR3 sequence: CASSSGQGAGKTQHF. DNA of the CDR3: TGTGCCAGCAGCTCGGGACAGGGGGCAGGGAAGACCCAGCATTTT.

The gene calls are TRBV7-9 and TRBJ2-1; unclear D gene. The CDR3 contains 14 residues. Trimming pared 2 bases from V and 6 bases from J, leaving 11 bases between. Germline CDR1 SEHNR, CDR2 FQNEAQ (reference sequence). The CDR3 nucleotides read TGTGCCAGCAGCTTATTTCTGGGCCTCAATGAGCAGTTCTTC. This translates into CASSLFLGLNEQFF.

In this sample, this clonotype turned up many times. The V gene is TRBV12-3 or TRBV12-4, the J gene TRBJ1-2; D is undetermined. The CDR3 sequence is 13 residues long. V dropped 6 bases and J dropped 4 bases, with 12 bases sitting between them. The DNA of the CDR3 is TGTGCCAGCAGCGGCGGCAGATCCTATGGCTACACCTTC. Protein sequence: CASSGGRSYGYTF.

The rearrangement joins TRBV5-1 to TRBJ2-4; TRBD1 matches 10 bases. The V gene's germline CDR1 is SGHRS and CDR2 YFSETQ. CDR3 length equals 14 residues. The V gene end was trimmed by 4 bases and the J gene end by 7 bases; junction bases not matched to a gene: 5. The CDR3 spells CASSGGQGTNIQYF. CDR3 nucleotide sequence: TGCGCCAGCAGCGGGGGACAGGGGACGAACATTCAGTACTTC.

This clonotype occurred many times. The V gene is TRBV6-6, the J gene TRBJ2-7, with 10 nucleotides matching TRBD1. V was pared by 6 bases and J by 4 bases, with 9 bases of the junction left unmatched. Germline CDR1 is MNHNY and CDR2 is SVGAGI (reference sequence). The CDR3 contains 15 residues. CDR3 sequence: CASRYPGQGYYEQYF. The CDR3 DNA sequence: TGTGCCAGCAGGTATCCGGGACAGGGGTATTACGAGCAGTACTTC.

The chain uses TRBV4-1 and TRBJ2-1, with D possibly matching TRBD1 (5 bases). The CDR3 is made up of 17 amino acids. The germline gives CDR1 MGHRA, CDR2 YSYEKL. V lost 3 bases and J 6 bases, leaving 21 bases between the germline ends. For the CDR3, the DNA is TGCGCCAGCAGCCACGGGCGTATAGTCTGGGGCCGCAATGAGCAGTTCTTC. This codes for CASSHGRIVWGRNEQFF.

This clonotype was seen many times. V gene TRBV12-3 or TRBV12-4 combines with J gene TRBJ1-2, with D unclear. The ends were cut back, 6 bases at V and 5 bases at J, with 10 bases in the middle. The CDR3 spans 12 residues. CDR3 nucleotide sequence: TGTGCCAGCAGCGTAGGACCGTATGGCTACACCTTC. Translation: CASSVGPYGYTF.

V usage is TRBV29-1 and J usage is TRBJ2-1, with 9 bases fitting TRBD2. Germline V gene data show CDR1 as SQVTM and CDR2 as ANQGSEA. The V gene end was trimmed by 0 bases and the J gene end by 0 bases; junction bases not matched to a gene: 6. The CDR3 loop spans 17 amino acids. CDR3 in amino acids: CSVEDSGGRGSYNEQFF. The DNA for the CDR3 is TGCAGCGTTGAAGATAGTGGCGGGAGGGGCTCCTACAATGAGCAGTTCTTC.

J is TRBJ2-7 and V is TRBV10-3, with D perhaps matching TRBD2 (6 bases). Germline lookup yields CDR1 ENHRY and CDR2 SYGVKD. Trimming cost V 11 bases and J 2 bases, with 13 bases left between them. CDR3 size: 12 residues. The CDR3 loop is CASRDLAYEQYF. The CDR3 DNA is TGTGCCTCGAGGGACTTAGCCTACGAGCAGTACTTC.